This paragraph reports one TCR beta chain. Original analysis: Estimation of nucleated cell counts relied on the amplification of reference gene primers. Data came from immunoSEQ multiplex PCR; TCRdb stores just in-frame clones and leaves some out. The V and J calls and clone size come from that table; D and trimming were worked out from the DNA. The data contain a few hundred thousand clones, about 85% of them seen just once; the ten biggest clones take up 2% to 2.5%. The sample originates from a study of blood T cell repertoires in COVID-19. Whole-study context: Sites across the United States, Italy and Spain contributed samples from acute and convalescent COVID-19. T cells, B-cell-depleted T cells, or PBMCs provided the cDNA or gDNA that served as material.

The CDR3 covers 15 residues. Germline CDR1 LNHNV, CDR2 YYDKDF (reference sequence). Trimming took 0 bases from V and 6 from J; bases not matched to a gene: 7. This chain uses TRBV15 with TRBJ2-7; 8 bases line up with TRBD2. This sequence originates from a woman between 45 and 65 years old who had recovered from COVID-19. The sequencing sample was made of peripheral blood. This chain's CDR3 is CATSRDPLSGSEQYF. The DNA for the CDR3 is TGTGCCACCAGCAGAGATCCCTTGAGCGGGAGCGAGCAGTACTTC.